Listed here are 13 T cell receptor beta chains from one sample, sequenced in a study of vaccination effects on CD4 cells after COVID-19. No antigen has been assigned to these receptors. Some clones are missing from TCRdb's copy, which holds only in-frame ones; the method was immunoSEQ multiplex PCR. The sample consists of 40,000 to 45,000 clones, roughly 79% of them appearing once. Prior to sequencing, the ViraFEST assay stimulated PBMC with viral peptide pools, which expanded the antigen-specific CD4+ T cells. Subsequent to approximately 9 days of culture, CD4+ T cells were isolated. Vaccine recipients, nucleocapsid antibody negative, had no prior SARS-CoV-2 infection. Specimen: CD4+ T cells from PBMCs cultured with SARS-CoV-2 spike peptides, collected before COVID-19 vaccination. The source of these receptors is a human donor who received a COVID-19 vaccine.

V gene TRBV3-1 (or the pseudogene TRBV3-2) combines with J gene TRBJ2-2; D gene ambiguous. This CDR3 has 13 amino acids. From germline, CDR1 is LGHDT and CDR2 YNNKEL (reference sequence). V dropped 4 bases and J dropped 6 bases, with 9 bases sitting between them. The CDR3 region has the DNA TGTGCCAGCAGCCCGTCTCGACCCGGGGAGCTGTTTTTT. Translated, it gives CASSPSRPGELFF.

The rearrangement uses TRBV11-2 and TRBJ2-5, with 7 bases aligning to TRBD1. The CDR3 runs 14 residues. Germline lookup yields CDR1 SGHAT and CDR2 FQNNGV. V dropped 3 bases and J dropped 5; count of bases not matched to a gene: 6. CDR3 DNA sequence: TGTGCCAGCAGCTTTTTCTCCAGGGGGGAGACCCAGTACTTC. It translates to CASSFFSRGETQYF.

The rearrangement links TRBV19 to TRBJ2-7; no firm D call. The germline V gene encodes CDR1 LNHDA and CDR2 SQIVND (reference sequence). The CDR3 sequence is 13 residues long. The CDR3 DNA sequence: TGTGCCAGTAGTGTAGAGTTGAACTACGAGCAGTACGTC. Translating it yields CASSVELNYEQYV.

This chain connects TRBV6-2 or TRBV6-3 to TRBJ2-7, with a weak D call TRBD2 (5 bases). CDR1 is MNHEY, CDR2 SVGEGT, per germline. V lost 2 bases and J 0 bases, leaving 11 bases between the germline ends. There are 15 residues in the CDR3. CDR3 residues: CASSYKGSGSYEQYV. In DNA, the CDR3 is TGTGCCAGCAGTTACAAGGGAAGCGGCTCCTACGAGCAGTACGTC.

The CDR3 is CASSVGGQGSSTQYF. In DNA, the CDR3 is TGTGCCAGTAGTGTGGGGGGACAGGGGTCTAGTACGCAGTATTTT. The chain combines TRBV19 with TRBJ2-3, with 10 bases that match TRBD1. J gave up 8 bases and V 5 bases, and 10 bases lay outside the gene matches. Germline values: CDR1 LNHDA, CDR2 SQIVND (reference sequence). The CDR3 covers 15 residues.

This clone was observed a single time. The CDR3 protein is CASSYSTSSGNTIYF. CDR3 bases: TGTGCCAGCAGTTACTCGACGAGCTCTGGAAACACCATATATTTT. The rearrangement links TRBV6-5 to TRBJ1-3; D gene uncertain. Germline-derived CDR1 and CDR2 are MNHEY and SVGAGI. The length of the CDR3 is 15 residues. With 0 bases removed from V and 0 bases from J, the gap between germline ends came to 6 bases.

The chain is built from TRBV3-1 (or the pseudogene TRBV3-2) and TRBJ1-1; D is possibly TRBD1 (5 bases). Germline-derived CDR1 and CDR2 are LGHDT and YNNKEL (reference sequence). Trimming cost V 5 bases and J 6 bases, with 13 bases left between them. The CDR3 loop spans 13 amino acids. CDR3 coding DNA: TGTGCCAGCAGCAGGGGTGGTAACCCTGAAGCTTTCTTT. The encoded protein is CASSRGGNPEAFF.

The rearrangement links TRBV6-5 to TRBJ2-3; TRBD1 aligns across 7 bases. CDR3 length: 14 residues. The J segment lost 4 bases and the V segment lost 6 bases, leaving 7 bases of the junction unmatched. Germline loops: CDR1 MNHEY, CDR2 SVGAGI. The CDR3 nucleotides are TGTGCCAGCAGGCCGGGACAGTCGTCAGATACGCAGTATTTT. It translates to CASRPGQSSDTQYF.

In its sample, this clone was seen a few times. V is TRBV2 and J is TRBJ2-2, with D unclear. This CDR3 is 15 amino acids long. V lost 0 bases, J lost 1 base, and 6 bases lay in between. The V gene's germline CDR1 is SNHLY and CDR2 FYNNEI. Here the CDR3 reads CASSEAVENTGELFF. CDR3 bases: TGTGCCAGCAGTGAAGCGGTGGAGAACACCGGGGAGCTGTTTTTT.

The chain uses TRBV7-9 and TRBJ2-5; 7 bases are a match to TRBD2. Germline trimming cut 2 bases from V and 2 bases from J; bases unmatched to any gene: 2. The CDR3 is 14 amino acids. Germline loops: CDR1 SEHNR, CDR2 FQNEAQ (reference sequence). This CDR3 reads CASSLISGQETQYF. Written as DNA, the CDR3 is TGTGCCAGCAGCTTAATTAGCGGGCAAGAGACCCAGTACTTC.

CDR3 DNA: TGTGCCATCAGACGGACAGTCGGGGACACTGAAGCTTTCTTT. It is translated as CAIRRTVGDTEAFF. V is TRBV10-3 and J is TRBJ1-1; D might be TRBD1 (6 bases). The CDR3 spans 14 residues. Germline V CDR1 and CDR2: ENHRY, SYGVKD. Trimming left V 6 bases short and J 3 bases short, with 14 bases between.

The V gene is TRBV6-2 or TRBV6-3, the J gene TRBJ1-2; D not certain. This CDR3 is built from 17 residues. V lost 0 bases, J lost 0 bases, and 14 bases lay in between. In germline, CDR1 is MNHEY, CDR2 SVGEGT. The CDR3 DNA reads as TGTGCCAGCAGTTACTCGATTCTGGCGGAAGCTAACTATGGCTACACCTTC. Its protein is CASSYSILAEANYGYTF.

This clone was seen a single time. This chain links TRBV6-1 with TRBJ1-2, with D unclear. This CDR3 contains 13 residues. V lost 3 bases, J lost 8 bases, and 13 bases lay in between. CDR1 and CDR2 from the germline V gene are MNHNS and SASEGT. CDR3 bases: TGTGCCAGCAGTGACGGGAGCCCGGGAGGCTACACCTTC. It codes for CASSDGSPGGYTF.